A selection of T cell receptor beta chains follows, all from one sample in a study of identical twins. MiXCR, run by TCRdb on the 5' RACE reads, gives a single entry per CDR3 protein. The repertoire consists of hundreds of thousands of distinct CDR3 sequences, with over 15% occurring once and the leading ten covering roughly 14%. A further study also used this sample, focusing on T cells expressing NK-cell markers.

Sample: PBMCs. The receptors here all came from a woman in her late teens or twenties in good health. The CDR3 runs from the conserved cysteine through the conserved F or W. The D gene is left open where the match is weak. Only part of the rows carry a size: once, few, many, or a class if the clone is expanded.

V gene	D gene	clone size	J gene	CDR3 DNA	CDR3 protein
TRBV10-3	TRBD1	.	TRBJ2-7	TGTGCCATCAGTGTCGGGACAGGGGGAAGGGAGCAGTACTTC	CAISVGTGGREQYF
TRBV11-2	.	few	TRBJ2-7	TGTGCCAGCAGCTACAGGGAGCGGACGGATTCCTACGAGCAGTACTTC	CASSYRERTDSYEQYF
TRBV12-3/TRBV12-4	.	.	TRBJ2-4	TGTGCCAGCAGTCAGGGGGCCAAAAACATTCAGTACTTC	CASSQGAKNIQYF
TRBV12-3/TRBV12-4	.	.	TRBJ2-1	TGTGCCAGCAGTTTGTGGACCACCGACCGAATGGGTGAGCAGTTCTTC	CASSLWTTDRMGEQFF
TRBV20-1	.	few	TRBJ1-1	TGCAGTGCTAGGAGGGATACCCCCGAAGCTTTCTTT	CSARRDTPEAFF
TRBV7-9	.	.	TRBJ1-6	TGTGCCAGCAGCTTTGGGGGACTCTATAATTCACCCCTCCACTTT	CASSFGGLYNSPLHF
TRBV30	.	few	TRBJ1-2	TGTGCCTGGAGTGTAGCGGGCTATGGCTACACCTTC	CAWSVAGYGYTF
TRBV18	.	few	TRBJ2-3	TGTGCCAGCTCACCCCCGACCCAGAGGGGAGATACGCAGTATTTT	CASSPPTQRGDTQYF
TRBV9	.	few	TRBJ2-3	TGTGCCAGCAGCGTCACGGAGTACACAGATACGCAGTATTTT	CASSVTEYTDTQYF
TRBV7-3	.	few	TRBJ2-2	TGTGCCAGCAGCCTTACAGGGAGGGACACCGGGGAGCTGTTTTTT	CASSLTGRDTGELFF
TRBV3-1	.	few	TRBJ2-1	TGTGCCAGCAGCCAATTAAGGGATGGAGGCGGTGAGCAGTTCTTC	CASSQLRDGGGEQFF
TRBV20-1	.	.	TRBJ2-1	TGCAGTGCTAGGAGGCTAGCGAGTTACAATGAGCAGTTCTTC	CSARRLASYNEQFF
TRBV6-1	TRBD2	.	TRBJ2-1	TGTGCCAGCACTCCGGGTGTAGCGGGGGGAGGTTTCTACAATGAGCAGTTCTTC	CASTPGVAGGGFYNEQFF
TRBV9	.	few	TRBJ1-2	TGTGCCAGCAGCGTAGGGTCCGAGTTCACCTTC	CASSVGSEFTF
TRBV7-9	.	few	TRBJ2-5	TGTGCCAGCAGCTTACCAGGGGTTTGGGAGACCCAGTACTTC	CASSLPGVWETQYF
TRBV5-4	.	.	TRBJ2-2	TGTGCCAGCAGCTTGGAGTTGGGAATCACCGGGGAGCTGCTTTTT	CASSLELGITGELLF
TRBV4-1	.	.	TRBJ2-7	TGCGCCAGCAGCCAAGATATGGGTTACGAGCAGTACTTC	CASSQDMGYEQYF
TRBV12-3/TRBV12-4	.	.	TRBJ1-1	TGTGCCAGCAGGGGGGTCGGGGCAACTGAAGCTTTCTTT	CASRGVGATEAFF
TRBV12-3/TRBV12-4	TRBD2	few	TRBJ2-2	TGTGCCAGCAGTTTTACTAGCGGGAGACCCGGGGAGCTGTTTTTT	CASSFTSGRPGELFF
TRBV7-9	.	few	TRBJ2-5	TGTGCCAGCAGCTCCGAACTATCCTCTGGCCCGGAAACCCAGTACTTC	CASSSELSSGPETQYF
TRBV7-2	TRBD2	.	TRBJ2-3	TGTGCCCTCATGGCGGGAGGGCCAAATACGCAGTATTTT	CALMAGGPNTQYF
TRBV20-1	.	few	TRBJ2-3	TGCAGTGCTCAAAGGGACTTAGCAAGCGCAGATACGCAGTATTTT	CSAQRDLASADTQYF
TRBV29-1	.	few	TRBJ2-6	TGCAGCGTTGATGGGGGGACGGTATCTGGGGCCAACGTCCTGACTTTC	CSVDGGTVSGANVLTF
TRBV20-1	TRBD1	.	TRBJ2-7	TGCAGTGCTGGTCCATTGGACAGGGTCTACGAGCAGTACTTC	CSAGPLDRVYEQYF
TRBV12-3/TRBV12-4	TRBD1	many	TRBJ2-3	TGTGCCAGCAGTTTCCGGGACAGGGTCACAGATACGCAGTATTTT	CASSFRDRVTDTQYF
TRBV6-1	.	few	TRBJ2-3	TGTGCCTGTCGGGGGATAACCCGAGATACGCAGTATTTT	CACRGITRDTQYF
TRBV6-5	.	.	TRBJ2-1	TGTGCCAGCAGTTTTCAAGTGGGCGGGGACAATGAGCAGTTCTTC	CASSFQVGGDNEQFF
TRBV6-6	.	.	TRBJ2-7	TGTGCCAGCAGCCCGACAAACGAGCAGTACTTC	CASSPTNEQYF
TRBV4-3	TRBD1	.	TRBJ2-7	TGCGCCAGCAGCCAAAGGCAGGACAGGGGTTTTTACGAGCAGTACTTC	CASSQRQDRGFYEQYF
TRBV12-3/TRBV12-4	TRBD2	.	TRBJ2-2	TGTGCCAGCAGTAAAAGCGGGAACTGGGAGCTGTTTTTT	CASSKSGNWELFF
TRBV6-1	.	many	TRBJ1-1	TGTGCCAGCACGGGGCTGAGGCGGAACACTGAAGCTTTCTTT	CASTGLRRNTEAFF
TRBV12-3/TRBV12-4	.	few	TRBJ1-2	TGTGCCAGCAGTGCCGGGGGCAGGGGTAACTATGGCTACACCTTC	CASSAGGRGNYGYTF
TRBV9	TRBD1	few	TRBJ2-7	TGTGCCAGCAGCTCTCCGGGGACAGGGGCAACCTACGAGCAGTACTTC	CASSSPGTGATYEQYF
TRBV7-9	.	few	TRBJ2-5	TGTGCCAGCAGCTCCCTTCACTGGGAGGCGGGTGAGACCCAGTACTTC	CASSSLHWEAGETQYF
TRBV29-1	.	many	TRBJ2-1	TGCAGCGTTGAAGGGGGGCCCTACTCCTACAATGAGCAGTTCTTC	CSVEGGPYSYNEQFF
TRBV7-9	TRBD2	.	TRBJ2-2	TGTGCCATTAGCGGGAGGGCCAACACCGGGGAGCTGTTTTTT	CAISGRANTGELFF
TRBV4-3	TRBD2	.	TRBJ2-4	TGCGCCAGCAGCCAGGGACTAGCGGGATCGGTGGACATTCAGTACTTC	CASSQGLAGSVDIQYF
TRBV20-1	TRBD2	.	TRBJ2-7	TGCAGTGCTAGAGCCACTAGCGGGAGCTACGAGCAGTACTTC	CSARATSGSYEQYF
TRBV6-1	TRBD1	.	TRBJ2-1	TGTGCCAGCAGTGGCCCCCAGACAGGGGAGGTGGATGAGCAGTTCTTC	CASSGPQTGEVDEQFF
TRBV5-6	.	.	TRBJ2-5	TGTGCCAGCAGCTTCGTCTCCCAAGAGACCCAGTACTTC	CASSFVSQETQYF
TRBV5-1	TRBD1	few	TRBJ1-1	TGCGCCAGCGAGACAGGGGATCGAACTGAAGCTTTCTTT	CASETGDRTEAFF
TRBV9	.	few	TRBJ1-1	TGTGCCAGCAGCGTAGAACAGACGACTGAAGCTTTCTTT	CASSVEQTTEAFF
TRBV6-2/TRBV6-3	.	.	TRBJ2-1	TGTGCCAGCAGTAGGCCGGGAAATGAGCAGTTCTTC	CASSRPGNEQFF
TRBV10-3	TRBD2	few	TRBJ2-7	TGTGCCACAGGGACTAGCGGGAGATCCCACGAGCAGTACTTC	CATGTSGRSHEQYF
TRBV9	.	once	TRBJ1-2	TGTGCCAGCAGCGCCCCAGCTAACTATGGCTACACCTTC	CASSAPANYGYTF
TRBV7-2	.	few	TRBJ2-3	TGTGCCAGCAGCTTGTCACCCTTCACAGATACGCAGTATTTT	CASSLSPFTDTQYF
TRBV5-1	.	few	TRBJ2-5	TGCGCCAGCAGCCCCGGGGGAGGGGGACAAGAGACCCAGTACTTC	CASSPGGGGQETQYF
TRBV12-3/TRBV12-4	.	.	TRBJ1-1	TGTGCCAGCAGTTTGTGGGGAGTTGACACTGAAGCTTTCTTT	CASSLWGVDTEAFF
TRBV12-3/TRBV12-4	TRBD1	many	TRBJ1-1	TGTGCCAGCAGGCAAACAGGGGGTAAGGCTGAAGCTTTCTTT	CASRQTGGKAEAFF
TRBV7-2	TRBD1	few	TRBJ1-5	TGTGCCAGCAGCCAACTGGGACAGGATAGCAATCAGCCCCAGCATTTT	CASSQLGQDSNQPQHF
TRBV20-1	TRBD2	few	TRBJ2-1	TGCAGTGCACCACTAGCGGGACCGCTTAGCTCCTACAATGAGCAGTTCTTC	CSAPLAGPLSSYNEQFF
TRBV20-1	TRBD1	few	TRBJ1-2	TGCAGTGCTTCGAGGGACAGCAGGGGCTACACCTTC	CSASRDSRGYTF